A selection of T cell receptor beta chains follows, all from one sample in a study of T-cell reconstitution after alpha-beta-depleted transplantation in children. TCRdb reprocessed the PCR reads with MiXCR, giving one entry per CDR3 protein. This sample has 15,000 to 20,000 distinct CDR3 sequences, with around 5% found just once. The sequencing used PBMCs, collected before TCRalphabeta/CD19-depleted stem cell transplant. The receptors were sampled from a boy aged 5-17 years with acute lymphoblastic leukemia, due to receive a stem cell transplant. CDR3s include the opening cysteine and the closing phenylalanine or tryptophan. The D gene is left open where the match is weak. Rows give clone size only sometimes, using once, few, many, or a class for an expanded clone.

j_call,v_call,d_call,clone_size,cdr3_nt,cdr3_aa
TRBJ1-1,TRBV28,NA,many,TGTGCCAGCAGTTCCAACCCCGGGACCGTTAAGGTGAACACTGAAGCTTTCTTT,CASSSNPGTVKVNTEAFF
TRBJ1-2,TRBV6-2/TRBV6-3,TRBD1,many,TGTGCCACCTCCAGGGGGGGGAGCTACAATGGCTACACCTTC,CATSRGGSYNGYTF
TRBJ2-2,TRBV6-2/TRBV6-3,NA,many,TGTGCCAGCACCGAAAGGCGGTACACCGGGGAGCTGTTTTTT,CASTERRYTGELFF
TRBJ2-1,TRBV5-5,NA,many,TGTGCCAGCAGCTTGGGGCTAGGCACCTACAATGAGCAGTTCTTC,CASSLGLGTYNEQFF
TRBJ2-5,TRBV24-1,NA,medium-sized,TGTGCCACCAGTGACCCCGGCGGGGCCGCAGAGACCCAGTACTTC,CATSDPGGAAETQYF
TRBJ2-1,TRBV7-9,NA,many,TGTGCCAGCAGCTTAGCGGTCAGCTACAATGAGCAGTTCTTC,CASSLAVSYNEQFF
TRBJ2-7,TRBV6-2/TRBV6-3,NA,many,TGTGCCAGCAGTTACCAGGGAGGCGTGTACGAGCAGTACTTC,CASSYQGGVYEQYF
TRBJ1-5,TRBV20-1,NA,many,TGCAGTGCTAGAAAATCAGGGGATCAGCCCCAGCATTTT,CSARKSGDQPQHF
TRBJ1-1,TRBV7-2,NA,many,TGTGCCAGCAGCTTAGACTGGGGGAGCGAAGCTTTCTTT,CASSLDWGSEAFF
TRBJ2-2,TRBV27,TRBD2,many,TGTGCCAGCACCCGGTATCCAGGACTAGCCGTTGCCGGGGAGCTGTTTTTT,CASTRYPGLAVAGELFF
TRBJ1-1,TRBV6-6,TRBD1,many,TGTGCCAGCAGTTACGAGGGACAGGGGCTTTCTGAAGCTTTCTTT,CASSYEGQGLSEAFF
TRBJ2-7,TRBV28,NA,NA,TGTGCCAGCAGTTTAGACCCAACGAGCGAACAGTACTTC,CASSLDPTSEQYF
TRBJ2-7,TRBV7-9,NA,many,TGTGCCAGCAGCCCCTTCACCGGAGGATTATACGAGCAGTACTTC,CASSPFTGGLYEQYF
TRBJ1-5,TRBV6-6,NA,few,TGTGCCAGCACCCAGGAGGTCAATCAGCCCCAGCATTTT,CASTQEVNQPQHF
TRBJ2-3,TRBV2,TRBD2,many,TGTGCCAGCAGTGTGCTAGCGGGAGTTGCAGATACGCAGTATTTT,CASSVLAGVADTQYF
TRBJ1-3,TRBV12-3/TRBV12-4,NA,many,TGTGCCAGCAGACAAGGGACCGCCTCTGGAAACACCATATATTTT,CASRQGTASGNTIYF
TRBJ2-1,TRBV3-1,TRBD2,NA,TGTGCCTGCTCCCCCTTTACGCTAGCGGAAATTTACAATGAGCAGTTCTTC,CACSPFTLAEIYNEQFF
TRBJ1-1,TRBV4-1,NA,many,TGCGCCAGCAGCCAAGAACAGGCAACCACTGAAGCTTTCTTT,CASSQEQATTEAFF
TRBJ2-3,TRBV20-1,TRBD1,many,TGCAGTGCTAGAGACGGACAGGGCAGGTCAGATACGCAGTATTTT,CSARDGQGRSDTQYF
TRBJ1-4,TRBV20-1,NA,many,TGCAGTGCCACCGATTCCGGGGTCAATAATGAAAAACTGTTTTTT,CSATDSGVNNEKLFF
TRBJ1-1,TRBV7-8,NA,many,TGTGCCAGCAGCTTAAATACAGGGACCACTGAAGCTTTCTTT,CASSLNTGTTEAFF
TRBJ1-2,TRBV13,NA,many,TGTGCCAGCAGCTTATGGGGGTGGACTAACTATGGCTACACCTTC,CASSLWGWTNYGYTF
TRBJ2-7,TRBV19,TRBD1,many,TGTGCCAGTAGTACCAGGGGACAGAGGGGCGAGCAGTACTTC,CASSTRGQRGEQYF
TRBJ2-3,TRBV5-6,TRBD2,once,TGTGCCAGCAGCTCCGGGAGGGTTTGGGGGTACACAGATACGCAGTATTTT,CASSSGRVWGYTDTQYF
TRBJ1-2,TRBV4-3,NA,many,TGCGCCAGCAGCCCCGGGTTTCACGATGGCTACACCTTC,CASSPGFHDGYTF
TRBJ2-7,TRBV7-2,TRBD1,many,TGTGCCAGCAGCTTCACAGGGGCCTCTATCTCCTACGAGCAGTACTTC,CASSFTGASISYEQYF
TRBJ1-2,TRBV27,TRBD1,many,TGTGCCAGCAGGTCCGGGACAGGGATGGGCTATGGCTACACCTTC,CASRSGTGMGYGYTF
TRBJ1-1,TRBV18,NA,many,TGTGCCAGCTCACCCCGACAGGAGGCTGAAGCTTTCTTT,CASSPRQEAEAFF
TRBJ2-1,TRBV29-1,NA,medium-sized,TGCAGTGGAAGAGCGGACAGCTCCTACAATGAGCAGTTCTTC,CSGRADSSYNEQFF
TRBJ1-3,TRBV15,TRBD1,few,TGTGCCACCAGCGCCCGGGACAGCAGTTATTTGCGAGGAAACACCATATATTTT,CATSARDSSYLRGNTIYF
TRBJ2-1,TRBV12-3/TRBV12-4,NA,medium-sized,TGTGCCAGCAGTTTAGTTGGGGGGTACAATGAGCAGTTCTTC,CASSLVGGYNEQFF
TRBJ2-4,TRBV20-1,NA,once,TGCAGTGCTAGAGTCGGGTGGAACATTCAGTACTTC,CSARVGWNIQYF
TRBJ1-4,TRBV4-1,TRBD1,many,TGCGCCAGCAGCCAAGGGGACAGGGGGGGAGAAAAACTGTTTTTT,CASSQGDRGGEKLFF
TRBJ1-1,TRBV29-1,NA,many,TGCAGCGTTGTCCACTCAACAGCTGAAGCTTTCTTT,CSVVHSTAEAFF
TRBJ2-2,TRBV4-3,NA,medium-sized,TGCGCCAGCAGCCGAAACCCACAGGGGAACACCGGGGAGCTGTTTTTT,CASSRNPQGNTGELFF
TRBJ2-7,TRBV5-1,TRBD1,many,TGCGCCAGCAGCTTTCAACACGGGACAGGCACCTACGAGCAGTACTTC,CASSFQHGTGTYEQYF
TRBJ1-2,TRBV7-2,TRBD1,many,TGTGCCAGCAGCTTAGCTCGTTTCCGGGACAGGCCAAACTATGGCTACACCTTC,CASSLARFRDRPNYGYTF
TRBJ2-2,TRBV19,NA,few,TGTGCCAGTAGCATCCAGATCAGGGGAGAAACCGGGGAGCTGTTTTTT,CASSIQIRGETGELFF
TRBJ1-1,TRBV3-1,NA,many,TGTGCCAGCAGCCCAATTATTGGAGGCACTGAAGCTTTCTTT,CASSPIIGGTEAFF
TRBJ2-5,TRBV11-2,NA,many,TGTGCCAGCAGCTTAGGCACACAGGGAGGGGAGACCCAGTACTTC,CASSLGTQGGETQYF
TRBJ2-3,TRBV18,NA,many,TGTGCCAGCTCACCACCGAGCACAGATACGCAGTATTTT,CASSPPSTDTQYF